This T cell receptor (beta chain) was identified during a study of T cell responses to AZD1222 COVID-19 vaccine. The wider study: Second doses at about 4 or about 12 weeks were pooled. Study-wide results and limits: Donors in the cohort were predominantly white British and more often female, and clonal diversity was possibly underestimated. Baseline seropositivity occurred in only six AZD1222 recipients.

In germline, CDR1 is MGHDK, CDR2 SYGVNS. The CDR3 loop spans 13 amino acids. V gave up 3 bases and J gave up 6 bases, with 11 bases separating them. Sequencing was performed with immunoSEQ multiplex PCR; in TCRdb, only in-frame clones are kept and a portion is missing. The table includes 150,000 to 180,000 clones, about 85% detected once. Note on this clone: Its antigen is as yet unknown.

The chain carries TRBV25-1 and TRBJ1-2; D gene uncertain. The sequence was collected from an adult in good health. The sample here was peripheral blood, taken on day 0 of AZD1222 vaccination. This CDR3 reads CASSDGLLHGYTF. DNA for the CDR3: TGTGCCAGCAGTGATGGCCTTTTACATGGCTACACCTTC.